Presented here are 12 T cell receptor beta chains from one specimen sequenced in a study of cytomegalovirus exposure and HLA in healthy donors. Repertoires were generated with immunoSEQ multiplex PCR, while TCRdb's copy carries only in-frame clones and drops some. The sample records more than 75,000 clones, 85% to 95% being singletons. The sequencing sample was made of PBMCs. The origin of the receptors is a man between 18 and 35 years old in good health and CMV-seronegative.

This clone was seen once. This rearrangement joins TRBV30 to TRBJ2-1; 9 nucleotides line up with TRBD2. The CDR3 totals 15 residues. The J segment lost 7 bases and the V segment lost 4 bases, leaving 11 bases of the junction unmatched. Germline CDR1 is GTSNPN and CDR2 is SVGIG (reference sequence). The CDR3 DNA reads TGTGCCTGGACGAAGGCAGCGGGAGGACGGAATGAGCAGTTCTTC. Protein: CAWTKAAGGRNEQFF.

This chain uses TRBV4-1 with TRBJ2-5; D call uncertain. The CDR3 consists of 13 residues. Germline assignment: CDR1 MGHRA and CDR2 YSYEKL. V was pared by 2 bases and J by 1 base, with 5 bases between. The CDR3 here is CASSQSPQETQYF. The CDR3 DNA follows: TGCGCCAGCAGCCAATCTCCCCAAGAGACCCAGTACTTC.

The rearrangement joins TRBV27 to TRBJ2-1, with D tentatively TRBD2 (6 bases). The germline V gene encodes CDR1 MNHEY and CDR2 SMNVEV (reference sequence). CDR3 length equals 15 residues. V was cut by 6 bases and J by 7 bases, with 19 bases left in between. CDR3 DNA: TGTGCCAGCAGGGGTCCGGGACTGGGGGAGAATGAGCAGTTCTTC. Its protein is CASRGPGLGENEQFF.

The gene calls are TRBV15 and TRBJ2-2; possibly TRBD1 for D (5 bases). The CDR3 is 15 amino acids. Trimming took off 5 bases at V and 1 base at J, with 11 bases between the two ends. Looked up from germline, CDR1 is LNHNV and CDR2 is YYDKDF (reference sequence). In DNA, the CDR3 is TGTGCCACCAGCGTCCCCAGGGTGAACACCGGGGAGCTGTTTTTT. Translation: CATSVPRVNTGELFF.

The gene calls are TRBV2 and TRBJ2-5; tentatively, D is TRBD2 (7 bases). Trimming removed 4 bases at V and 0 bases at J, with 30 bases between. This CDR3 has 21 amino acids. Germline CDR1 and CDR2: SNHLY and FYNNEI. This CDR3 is CASSVMSSRGPAGRDQETQYF. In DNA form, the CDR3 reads TGTGCCAGCAGTGTTATGTCATCCAGGGGACCGGCGGGGAGGGACCAAGAGACCCAGTACTTC.

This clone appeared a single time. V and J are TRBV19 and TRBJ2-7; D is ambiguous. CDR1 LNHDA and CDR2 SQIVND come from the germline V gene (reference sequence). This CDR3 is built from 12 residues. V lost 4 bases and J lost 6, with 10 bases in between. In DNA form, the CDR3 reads TGTGCCAGTAGTAGTCGGGTAAGCGAGCAGTACTTC. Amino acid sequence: CASSSRVSEQYF.

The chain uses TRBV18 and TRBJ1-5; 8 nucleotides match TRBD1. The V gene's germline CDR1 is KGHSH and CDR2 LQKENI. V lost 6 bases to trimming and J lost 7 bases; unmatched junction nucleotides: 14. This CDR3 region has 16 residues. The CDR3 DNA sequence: TGTGCCAGCTCGTTAGGGGACCGACAGGGGAGCCAGCCCCAGCATTTT. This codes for CASSLGDRQGSQPQHF.

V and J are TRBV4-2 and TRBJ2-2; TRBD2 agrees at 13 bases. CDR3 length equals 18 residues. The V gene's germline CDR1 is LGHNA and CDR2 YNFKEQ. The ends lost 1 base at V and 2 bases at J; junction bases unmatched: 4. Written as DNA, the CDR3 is TGTGCCAGCAGCCAAGGGGGGACTAGCGGGGTTAACACCGGGGAGCTGTTTTTT. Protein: CASSQGGTSGVNTGELFF.

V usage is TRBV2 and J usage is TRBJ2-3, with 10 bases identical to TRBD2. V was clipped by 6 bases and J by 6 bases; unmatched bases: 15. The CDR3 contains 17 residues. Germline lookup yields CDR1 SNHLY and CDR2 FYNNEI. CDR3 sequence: CASSPRWPSGSTDTQYF. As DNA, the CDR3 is TGTGCCAGCAGCCCTAGGTGGCCTAGCGGGAGTACGGATACGCAGTATTTT.

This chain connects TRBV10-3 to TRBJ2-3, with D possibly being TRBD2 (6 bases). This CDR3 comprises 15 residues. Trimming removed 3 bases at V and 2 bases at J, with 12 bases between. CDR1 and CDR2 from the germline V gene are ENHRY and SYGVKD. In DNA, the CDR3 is TGTGCCATCAGTGATGCGGGACTTACCACAGATACGCAGTATTTT. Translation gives CAISDAGLTTDTQYF.

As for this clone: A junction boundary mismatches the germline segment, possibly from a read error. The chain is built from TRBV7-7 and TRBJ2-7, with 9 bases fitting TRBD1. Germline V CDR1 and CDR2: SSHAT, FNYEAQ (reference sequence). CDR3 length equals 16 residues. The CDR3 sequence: CASSLPGTGHFYEQYF. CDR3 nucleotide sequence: TGTGCTAGCAGCTTACCCGGGACAGGGCATTTCTACGAGCAGTACTTC.

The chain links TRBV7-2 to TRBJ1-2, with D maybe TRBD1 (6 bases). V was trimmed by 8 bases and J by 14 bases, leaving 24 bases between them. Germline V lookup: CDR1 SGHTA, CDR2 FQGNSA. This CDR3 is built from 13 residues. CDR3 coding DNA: TGTGCCAGCGGTTCCCCAGGGGCAGGGAGCGTTACCTTC. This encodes CASGSPGAGSVTF. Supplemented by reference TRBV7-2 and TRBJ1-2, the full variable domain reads GAGVSQSPSNKVTEKGKDVELRCDPISGHTALYWYRQSLGQGLEFLIYFQGNSAPDKSGLPSDRFSAERTGGSVSTLTIQRTQQEDSAVYLCASGSPGAGSVTFGSGTRLTVV.